The sample holds a few counts of the clone carrying this T cell receptor beta chain. What it recognizes is unknown. During its preparation, the TCRbeta library received unique molecular identifiers. TCRdb analysed the PCR reads with MiXCR anew, one entry per CDR3 protein. The repertoire holds 130,000 or so distinct CDR3 sequences, with 8.5% to 10% as singletons. The CDR3 length is 16 residues. CDR1 and CDR2 (germline): WSHSY, SAAADI. Trimming shortened V by 6 bases and J by 2 bases, and 19 bases separated the two germline ends. These data come from a study of T-cell reconstitution after alpha-beta-depleted transplantation in children. Overall study results and limits: Diversity and T-cell counts at one year after transplant derived mostly from new T cells. Several hundred expanded graft clones reportedly gave rise to the alpha-beta T cells present about two months after transplant.

Sequencing was performed on PBMCs, mostly from graft donor cells, taken 180 days after TCRalphabeta/CD19-depleted stem cell transplant. The chain recombines TRBV10-2 with TRBJ2-5; D is possibly TRBD1 (6 bases). The origin of this receptor is a girl under three years old who had a stem cell transplant for combined immunodeficiency, so the T cells may come from the graft donor. The CDR3 region is CASSAMTQGPQETQYF. The CDR3 coding sequence is TGCGCCAGCAGCGCCATGACACAGGGACCTCAAGAGACCCAGTACTTC.